What follows are 27 T cell receptor beta chains derived from one specimen sequenced in a study of response to subunit inactivated influenza vaccine. TCRdb independently ran MiXCR on the RT-PCR reads; one entry per CDR3 protein. The data hold roughly 160,000 distinct CDR3 sequences, with roughly a tenth observed a single time. The source was non-naive T cells sorted from PBMCs, collected more than 35 days after vaccination. These receptors all come from a man aged 50 to 60 who received an inactivated influenza vaccine.

This clonotype was seen repeatedly, ten times or more. This rearrangement joins TRBV10-3 to TRBJ1-3; D is perhaps TRBD1 (6 bases). Between the trimmed V and J ends, which lost 5 bases and 0 bases, there was a span of 8 bases. Germline lookup yields CDR1 ENHRY and CDR2 SYGVKD. The CDR3 spans 14 residues. The CDR3 loop is CAISKDSSGNTIYF. The CDR3 coding sequence is TGTGCCATCAGTAAGGACAGCTCTGGAAACACCATATATTTT.

The genes are TRBV4-2 and TRBJ2-5; 7 nucleotides match TRBD2. J was trimmed by 2 bases and V by 2 bases; bases with no gene match: 5. Germline assignment: CDR1 LGHNA and CDR2 YNFKEQ. CDR3 length: 15 residues. The DNA for the CDR3 is TGTGCCAGCAGCCAACAGACGGGGGGACAAGAGACCCAGTACTTC. This sequence encodes CASSQQTGGQETQYF.

Turning to this clonotype: It may be a read error: a sequence one base away is much more abundant. The chain uses TRBV5-1 and TRBJ2-5, with a possible D match to TRBD1 (6 bases). Germline V gene lookup returns CDR1 SGHRS and CDR2 YFSETQ. The CDR3 is 13 amino acids. The V and J ends lost 0 bases and 4 bases respectively, with 7 bases between them. The CDR3 nucleotides read TGCGCCAGCAGCTTGGTGGGGGCAGAGACCCAGTACTTC. It specifies CASSLVGAETQYF.

This clonotype was detected a few times. The V gene is TRBV6-1, the J gene TRBJ1-2; D is unclear. The germline gives CDR1 MNHNS, CDR2 SASEGT. V dropped 3 bases and J dropped 3 bases, with 8 bases sitting between them. CDR3 length: 13 residues. For the CDR3, the DNA is TGTGCCAGCAGTGACAGTAGCTACTATGGCTACACCTTC. Residues: CASSDSSYYGYTF.

The chain joins TRBV28 to TRBJ2-3; 10 nucleotides agree with TRBD1. This CDR3 is built from 14 residues. The ends lost 7 bases at V and 5 bases at J; junction bases unmatched: 6. Germline V gives CDR1 MDHEN, CDR2 SYDVKM. As DNA, the CDR3 is TGTGCCAGCACCCCGACAGGGGGCAGAGATACGCAGTATTTT. Amino acids: CASTPTGGRDTQYF.

This clonotype was counted a few times. This chain connects TRBV28 to TRBJ2-5; D is ambiguous. V lost 2 bases, J lost 5 bases, and 12 bases lay in between. This CDR3 comprises 14 residues. Germline V CDR1 and CDR2: MDHEN, SYDVKM. The CDR3 protein is CASSLQVLAETQYF. The CDR3 nucleotides read TGTGCCAGCAGTTTACAGGTCCTCGCGGAGACCCAGTACTTC.

J is TRBJ1-1 and V is TRBV27; D unclear. The CDR3 is made up of 13 amino acids. The germline gives CDR1 MNHEY, CDR2 SMNVEV (reference sequence). Trimming took off 4 bases at V and 0 bases at J, with 6 bases between the two ends. CDR3 sequence (DNA): TGTGCCAGCAGTTCCCGGCTGAACACTGAAGCTTTCTTT. Translating it yields CASSSRLNTEAFF.

The chain links TRBV12-3 or TRBV12-4 to TRBJ2-7; no definite D call. This CDR3 has 15 amino acids. V was trimmed by 6 bases and J by 0 bases, leaving 15 bases between them. For the CDR3, the DNA is TGTGCCAGCAGCCAACACTGGCAGGACTCCTACGAGCAGTACTTC. This translates into CASSQHWQDSYEQYF.

This clonotype was detected only once. This chain connects TRBV2 to TRBJ2-5; a weak D match, TRBD1 (6 bases). The V and J ends lost 3 bases and 4 bases respectively, with 21 bases between them. The CDR3 is made up of 17 amino acids. Germline CDR1 reads SNHLY; CDR2 reads FYNNEI. The CDR3 region has the DNA TGTGCCAGCAGTGAGGGTGGTGGGCAGGGGTTTGGAGAGACCCAGTACTTC. This codes for CASSEGGGQGFGETQYF.

The table lists this clonotype with many counts. The chain has TRBV5-6 and TRBJ2-1, with D tentatively TRBD2 (6 bases). CDR3 length: 14 amino acids. V was cut by 7 bases and J by 5 bases, with 16 bases left in between. The V gene's germline CDR1 is SGHDT and CDR2 YYEEEE. DNA of the CDR3: TGTGCCAGCGGGGGGTTGTCCCGACACAATGAGCAGTTCTTC. It specifies CASGGLSRHNEQFF.

The CDR3 DNA reads as TGTGCCAGCAGCTTTATAGGAGATAGCGGGAAAAGAGGGGGAGATACGCAGTATTTT. Residues: CASSFIGDSGKRGGDTQYF. The rearrangement links TRBV11-2 to TRBJ2-3; 8 bases match TRBD2. The CDR3 totals 19 residues. Losses at the gene ends were 3 bases for V and 5 bases for J; bases not matched to a gene: 19. Per germline, CDR1 SGHAT and CDR2 FQNNGV.

This clonotype was observed at least ten times. V usage is TRBV5-1 and J usage is TRBJ2-2, with D possibly TRBD1 on 5 matching bases. The CDR3 runs 15 residues. The germline V and J ends were trimmed by 0 bases and 6 bases, with 12 bases remaining between them. Germline CDR1 reads SGHRS; CDR2 reads YFSETQ. The CDR3 sequence is CASSLVQGAAGELFF. CDR3 DNA sequence: TGCGCCAGCAGCTTGGTACAAGGGGCCGCCGGGGAGCTGTTTTTT.

This clonotype was counted a few times. The gene calls are TRBV7-2 and TRBJ1-5; 9 bases fit TRBD1. Germline CDR1 reads SGHTA; CDR2 reads FQGNSA. The J segment lost 7 bases and the V segment lost 5 bases, leaving 12 bases of the junction unmatched. The CDR3 spans 16 residues. CDR3 amino acids: CASSLQQGASRQPQHF. The CDR3 DNA reads TGTGCCAGCAGCCTCCAACAGGGGGCGTCTCGCCAGCCCCAGCATTTT.

The chain couples TRBV6-2 or TRBV6-3 to TRBJ1-1; D uncertain. Germline V gives CDR1 MNHEY, CDR2 SVGEGT. Trimming cost V 6 bases and J 0 bases, with 11 bases left between them. This CDR3 region has 14 residues. The CDR3 DNA reads TGTGCCAGCAGGAGTGGCAGGCTGAACACTGAAGCTTTCTTT. It translates to CASRSGRLNTEAFF.

There are a few counts of this clonotype. V and J are TRBV7-2 and TRBJ1-1; 8 nucleotides line up with TRBD1. Trimming removed 5 bases from V and 10 bases from J; junction bases left unmatched: 12. The CDR3 is 14 amino acids. CDR1 and CDR2 (germline): SGHTA, FQGNSA. The CDR3 DNA reads as TGTGCCAGCAGCCCGATGGCTGCAGGGGGCGGAGCTTTCTTT. As protein: CASSPMAAGGGAFF.

The V call is TRBV5-1, the J call TRBJ2-7, with TRBD1 identical over 7 bases. From germline, CDR1 is SGHRS and CDR2 YFSETQ. The V segment lost 4 bases and the J segment 3 bases; nucleotides outside the gene matches: 10. This CDR3 spans 15 amino acids. The CDR3 is CASSPGTAFGYEQYF. The CDR3 DNA sequence: TGCGCCAGCAGCCCCGGGACAGCTTTTGGCTACGAGCAGTACTTC.

This chain connects TRBV30 to TRBJ2-7, with D possibly TRBD1 on 6 matching bases. CDR1 GTSNPN and CDR2 SVGIG come from the germline V gene (reference sequence). The CDR3 covers 13 residues. The ends were cut back, 4 bases at V and 1 base at J, with 11 bases in the middle. CDR3 nucleotide sequence: TGTGCCTGGAACCAAAGGGGGTCCTACGAGCAGTACTTC. The encoded protein is CAWNQRGSYEQYF.

This clonotype appeared many times. CDR3 coding DNA: TGTGCCAGCAGTGATCTCGTGAAAGGCAATGAGCAGTTCTTC. It translates to CASSDLVKGNEQFF. This chain links TRBV2 with TRBJ2-1; no clear D gene. The CDR3 has 14 residues. V was pared by 3 bases and J by 6 bases, with 12 bases between. CDR1 and CDR2 from the germline V gene are SNHLY and FYNNEI.

The sample holds many counts of this clonotype. This sequence joins TRBV5-6 and TRBJ2-2; D is unresolved. The germline V gene encodes CDR1 SGHDT and CDR2 YYEEEE. V was trimmed by 6 bases and J by 1 base, leaving 13 bases between them. CDR3 size: 15 residues. CDR3 nucleotides: TGTGCCAGCACCCTCTTTCCGTTGAACACCGGGGAGCTGTTTTTT. Translating gives CASTLFPLNTGELFF.

A few counts support this clonotype. For the CDR3, the DNA is TGTGCCAGCAGCTTAAACGGGCAGGGGGCTGGAGGGGAGCTGTTTTTT. Its protein product is CASSLNGQGAGGELFF. The chain joins TRBV7-3 to TRBJ2-2; 8 bases align to TRBD1. The CDR3 totals 16 residues. Unmatched junction bases numbered 9, after V lost 1 base and J lost 8 bases. Germline CDR1 SGHTA, CDR2 FQGTGA.

This clonotype was seen more than once but under ten times. It may be a read error: a sequence one base away is much more abundant. V is TRBV7-9 and J is TRBJ2-7; D possibly corresponds to TRBD2 (5 bases). V lost 2 bases, J lost 13 bases, and 12 bases lay in between. This CDR3 has 11 amino acids. Per the germline V gene, CDR1 is SEHNR and CDR2 is FQNEAQ (reference sequence). The CDR3 DNA reads TGTGCCAGCAGCTTATCCGGCGGGCATTACTTC. Translating it yields CASSLSGGHYF.

This clonotype has just a few counts. The CDR3 reads CASSETEGSPLHF. CDR3 nucleotides: TGTGCCAGCAGTGAGACAGAGGGTTCACCCCTCCACTTT. The chain combines TRBV6-1 with TRBJ1-6, with TRBD1 as a possible D gene (5 bases). V was trimmed by 3 bases and J by 9 bases, leaving 9 bases between them. The CDR3 totals 13 residues. Germline-derived CDR1 and CDR2 are MNHNS and SASEGT.

In its sample, this clonotype was seen a few times. The chain carries TRBV4-3 and TRBJ2-7; 7 nucleotides match TRBD1. This CDR3 is built from 16 residues. The germline CDR1 and CDR2 sequences are LGHNA and YSLEER. V gave up 3 bases and J gave up 0 bases; unmatched junction bases: 8. The CDR3 DNA reads TGCGCCAGCAGCCACAGGGGGATCGCGGGCTCCTACGAGCAGTACTTC. Protein product: CASSHRGIAGSYEQYF.

The table lists this clonotype with many counts. This chain uses TRBV29-1 with TRBJ2-5; TRBD2 aligns across 7 bases. Germline CDR1 reads SQVTM; CDR2 reads ANQGSEA. V trimming: 7 bases; J trimming: 4 bases; junction bases outside the gene matches: 9. The CDR3 is made up of 13 amino acids. Here the CDR3 reads CSGALLAGETQYF. The CDR3 coding sequence is TGCAGCGGAGCCCTATTAGCGGGAGAGACCCAGTACTTC.

V usage is TRBV11-3 and J usage is TRBJ2-5; TRBD2 matches 8 bases. J gave up 4 bases and V 2 bases, and 0 bases lay outside the gene matches. CDR1 and CDR2 from the germline V gene are SGHNT and YENEEA. The CDR3 is 13 amino acids. CDR3 sequence: CASSLTSGETQYF. The CDR3 DNA reads as TGTGCCAGCAGCTTAACTAGCGGAGAGACCCAGTACTTC.

The chain recombines TRBV6-6 with TRBJ2-2; D not resolved. Trimming shortened V by 5 bases and J by 7 bases, and 11 bases separated the two germline ends. In germline, CDR1 is MNHNY, CDR2 SVGAGI (reference sequence). The CDR3 loop spans 13 amino acids. The CDR3 DNA is TGTGCCAGCAGTCAAGGGCGCAACGGGGAGCTGTTTTTT. It is translated as CASSQGRNGELFF.

The chain combines TRBV7-8 with TRBJ2-6; weak D call: TRBD2 (6 bases). V lost 1 base, J lost 0 bases, and 16 bases lay in between. Germline values: CDR1 SGHVS, CDR2 FQNEAQ. The CDR3 length is 19 residues. In DNA form, the CDR3 reads TGTGCCAGCAGCTTAGTGAGACGGGAGTGGCGCTCTGGGGCCAACGTCCTGACTTTC. Encoded protein: CASSLVRREWRSGANVLTF.